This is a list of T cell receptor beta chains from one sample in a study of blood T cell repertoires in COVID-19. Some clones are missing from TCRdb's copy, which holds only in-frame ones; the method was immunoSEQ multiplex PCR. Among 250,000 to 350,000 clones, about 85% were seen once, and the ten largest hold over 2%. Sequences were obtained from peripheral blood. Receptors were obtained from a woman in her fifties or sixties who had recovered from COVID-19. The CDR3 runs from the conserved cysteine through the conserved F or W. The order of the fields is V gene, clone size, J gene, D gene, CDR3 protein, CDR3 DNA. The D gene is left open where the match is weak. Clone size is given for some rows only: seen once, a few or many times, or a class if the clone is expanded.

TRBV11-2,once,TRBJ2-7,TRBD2,CASSYGTSGFYEQYF,TGTGCCAGCAGCTACGGGACTAGCGGCTTCTACGAGCAGTACTTC
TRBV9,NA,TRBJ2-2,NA,CASSIVGGAKGELFF,TGTGCCAGCAGCATCGTTGGAGGGGCTAAGGGGGAGCTGTTTTTT
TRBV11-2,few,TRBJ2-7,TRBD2,CASSSRLAAVYEQYF,TGTGCCAGCAGCTCCCGGCTAGCGGCCGTCTACGAGCAGTACTTC
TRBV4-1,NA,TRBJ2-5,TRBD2,CASSQEKLAGGKTQYF,TGCGCCAGCAGCCAAGAAAAACTAGCGGGGGGAAAGACCCAGTACTTC
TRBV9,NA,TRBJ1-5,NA,CASSVGVGGQPQHF,TGTGCCAGCAGCGTAGGAGTAGGAGGTCAGCCCCAGCATTTT
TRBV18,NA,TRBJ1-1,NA,CASSLKQGNTEAFF,TGTGCCAGCTCATTGAAACAGGGGAACACTGAAGCTTTCTTT
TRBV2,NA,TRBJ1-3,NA,CASNPTASYGNTIYF,TGTGCCAGCAATCCGACAGCAAGCTACGGAAACACCATATATTTT
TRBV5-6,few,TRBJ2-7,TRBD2,CASNLAGGPDEQYF,TGTGCCAGCAACTTAGCGGGAGGGCCCGACGAGCAGTACTTC
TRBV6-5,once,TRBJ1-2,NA,CASSRVNYGYTF,TGTGCCAGCTCCAGGGTAAACTATGGCTACACCTTC
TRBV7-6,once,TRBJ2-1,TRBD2,CASSFEREGEDNEQFF,TGTGCCAGCAGCTTTGAGCGGGAGGGAGAGGACAATGAGCAGTTCTTC
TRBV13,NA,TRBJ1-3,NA,CASSFNTGHGTIYF,TGTGCCAGCAGCTTCAATACAGGGCATGGCACCATATATTTT
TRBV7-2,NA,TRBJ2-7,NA,CASSLGYGYEQYF,TGTGCCAGCAGCTTAGGCTACGGCTACGAGCAGTACTTC
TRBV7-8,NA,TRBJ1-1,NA,CASSYAGRGVKAFF,TGTGCCAGCAGCTATGCGGGGAGGGGCGTTAAAGCTTTCTTT
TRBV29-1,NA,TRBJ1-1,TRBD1,CSAVGQGREDTEAFF,TGCAGCGCGGTGGGACAGGGGCGAGAGGACACTGAAGCTTTCTTT
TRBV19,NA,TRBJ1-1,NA,CASRSGRGPNTEAFF,TGTGCCAGTAGATCCGGAAGGGGCCCGAACACTGAAGCTTTCTTT
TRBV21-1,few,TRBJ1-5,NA,CASSKDEGHGNQPQHF,TGTGCCAGCAGCAAAGACGAGGGCCACGGCAATCAGCCCCAGCATTTT
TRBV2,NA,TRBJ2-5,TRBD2,CASSGMVGGRETQYF,TGTGCCAGCAGTGGGATGGTCGGGGGGAGGGAGACCCAGTACTTC
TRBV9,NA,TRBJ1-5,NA,CASSVEPASGPQHF,TGTGCCAGCAGCGTAGAACCCGCCTCAGGGCCCCAGCATTTT
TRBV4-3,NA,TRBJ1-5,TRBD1,CASSQGRAGGNQPQHF,TGCGCCAGCAGCCAGGGCAGGGCAGGGGGAAATCAGCCCCAGCATTTT
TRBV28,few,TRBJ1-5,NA,CASSPRAGNQPQHF,TGTGCCAGCAGTCCCAGGGCTGGCAATCAGCCCCAGCATTTT
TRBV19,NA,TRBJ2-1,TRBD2,CASTLGPGLAYNEQFF,TGTGCCAGTACCCTCGGGCCGGGACTAGCTTACAATGAGCAGTTCTTC
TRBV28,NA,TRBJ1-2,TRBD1,CASSSGQGRYGYTF,TGTGCCAGCAGTTCCGGACAGGGGAGATATGGCTACACCTTC
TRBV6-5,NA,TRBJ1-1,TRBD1,CASSYSQGEGGTEAFF,TGTGCCAGCAGTTACTCACAGGGGGAAGGGGGCACTGAAGCTTTCTTT
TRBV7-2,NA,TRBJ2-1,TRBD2,CASRPFTSGRVYNEQFF,TGTGCCAGCAGACCATTTACTAGCGGGAGAGTCTACAATGAGCAGTTCTTC
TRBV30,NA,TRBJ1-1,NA,CAWMALPVRSTAFF,TGTGCCTGGATGGCTCTTCCAGTTCGTAGCACGGCTTTCTTT
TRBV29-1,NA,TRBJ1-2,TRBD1,CSVRTGGAHGYTF,TGCAGCGTTCGGACAGGGGGCGCCCATGGCTACACCTTC
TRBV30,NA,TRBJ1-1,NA,CAWGSRGTEAFF,TGTGCCTGGGGGAGTCGGGGCACTGAAGCTTTCTTT
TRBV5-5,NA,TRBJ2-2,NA,CASSFDTDTLIGELFF,TGTGCCAGCAGTTTTGACACAGACACACTTATCGGGGAGCTGTTTTTT
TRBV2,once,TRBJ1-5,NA,CASSPAGGEQPQHF,TGTGCCAGCAGTCCCGCGGGGGGCGAGCAGCCCCAGCATTTT
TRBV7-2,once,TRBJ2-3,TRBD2,CASSPGLAGGGDTQYF,TGTGCCAGCAGCCCTGGACTAGCGGGAGGTGGGGATACGCAGTATTTT
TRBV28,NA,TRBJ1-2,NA,CASSYPQGTLHYGYTF,TGTGCCAGCAGTTACCCACAGGGAACCCTACACTATGGCTACACCTTC
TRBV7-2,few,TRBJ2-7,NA,CASSFRGTSYEQYF,TGTGCCAGCAGCTTTCGGGGTACTTCCTACGAGCAGTACTTC
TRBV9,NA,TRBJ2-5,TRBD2,CASSPTSGGAGETQYF,TGTGCCAGCAGCCCGACTAGCGGGGGGGCGGGAGAGACCCAGTACTTC
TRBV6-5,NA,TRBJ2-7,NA,CASSLGAGRDEQYF,TGTGCCAGCAGCCTGGGGGCAGGGCGAGACGAGCAGTACTTC
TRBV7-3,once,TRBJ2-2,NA,CASSKQATNTGELFF,TGTGCCAGCAGTAAACAGGCAACCAACACCGGGGAGCTGTTTTTT
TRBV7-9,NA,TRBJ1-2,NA,CASSTGRTPMGGLGKGYTF,TGTGCCAGCAGCACTGGACGGACTCCTATGGGGGGGCTAGGGAAAGGCTACACCTTC
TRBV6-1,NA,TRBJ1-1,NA,CASSDVPGGFPEAFF,TGTGCCAGCAGTGATGTTCCGGGCGGGTTCCCCGAAGCTTTCTTT
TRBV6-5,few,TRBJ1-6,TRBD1,CASSKLGTVGSPLHF,TGTGCCAGCAGTAAACTCGGGACAGTCGGATCACCCCTCCACTTT
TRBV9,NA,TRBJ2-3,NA,CASSVDIATDTQYF,TGTGCCAGCAGTGTCGACATCGCCACAGATACGCAGTATTTT
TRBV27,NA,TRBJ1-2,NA,CASSFNRGGTYGYTF,TGTGCCAGCAGTTTTAATCGTGGAGGAACCTATGGCTACACCTTC
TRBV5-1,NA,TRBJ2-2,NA,CASTQELFF,TGCGCCAGCACCCAAGAGCTGTTTTTT
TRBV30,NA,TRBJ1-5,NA,CAWSVLGGSDQPQHF,TGTGCCTGGAGTGTACTCGGGGGGAGTGATCAGCCCCAGCATTTT
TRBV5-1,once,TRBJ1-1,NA,CASSLSPGVGTEAFF,TGCGCCAGCAGCTTGTCCCCAGGGGTGGGCACTGAAGCTTTCTTT
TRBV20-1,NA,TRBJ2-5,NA,CSASRGQTQYF,TGCAGTGCTAGCAGGGGTCAGACCCAGTACTTC
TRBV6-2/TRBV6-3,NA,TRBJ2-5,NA,CASRLFRDSRETQYF,TGTGCCAGCCGCCTCTTCCGGGACTCTCGGGAGACCCAGTACTTC
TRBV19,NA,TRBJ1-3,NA,CASFRGSYGNTIYF,TGTGCCAGTTTCAGGGGATCGTATGGAAACACCATATATTTT
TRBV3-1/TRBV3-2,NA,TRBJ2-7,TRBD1,CASQIGTGSIEQYF,TGTGCCAGCCAAATCGGGACAGGGTCTATCGAGCAGTACTTC
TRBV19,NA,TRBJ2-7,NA,CASSIQNGPYEQYF,TGTGCCAGTAGTATACAGAATGGGCCCTACGAGCAGTACTTC
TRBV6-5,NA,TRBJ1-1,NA,CASSSFPFTEAFF,TGTGCCAGCAGTTCGTTCCCGTTCACTGAAGCTTTCTTT
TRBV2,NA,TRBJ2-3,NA,CASRGLTDTQYF,TGTGCCAGCAGGGGACTCACAGATACGCAGTATTTT
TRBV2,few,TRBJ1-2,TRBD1,CASRGQGDAGYTF,TGTGCCAGCCGGGGACAGGGGGACGCCGGCTACACCTTC
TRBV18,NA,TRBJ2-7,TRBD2,CASSPLTAGESYEQYF,TGTGCCAGCTCACCGCTCACGGCGGGGGAGAGCTACGAGCAGTACTTC